This TCR beta chain was sequenced in a study of patients and donors after allogeneic stem cell transplantation. From the RT-PCR reads, TCRdb called clonotypes with MiXCR, one entry per CDR3 protein. Here the sample spans roughly 960,000 distinct CDR3 sequences, under 20% being singletons. The CDR3 contains 18 residues. The germline V gene has CDR1 MNHEY and CDR2 SVGEGT. J was trimmed by 0 bases and V by 3 bases; bases with no gene match: 10. The specimen sequenced was blood, either unsorted or a sorted T cell fraction (not recorded which). J is TRBJ2-1 and V is TRBV6-2 or TRBV6-3; 8 positions agree with TRBD2. The sequence was obtained from a human donor who was either an allogeneic HSCT recipient or a stem cell or donor lymphocyte infusion donor (not recorded which). It is not recorded whose cells these are; they may come from a transplant donor. CDR3 protein: CASSYNVKRGSSYNEQFF. The CDR3 DNA reads TGTGCCAGCAGTTATAATGTGAAGCGGGGGAGCTCCTACAATGAGCAGTTCTTC.